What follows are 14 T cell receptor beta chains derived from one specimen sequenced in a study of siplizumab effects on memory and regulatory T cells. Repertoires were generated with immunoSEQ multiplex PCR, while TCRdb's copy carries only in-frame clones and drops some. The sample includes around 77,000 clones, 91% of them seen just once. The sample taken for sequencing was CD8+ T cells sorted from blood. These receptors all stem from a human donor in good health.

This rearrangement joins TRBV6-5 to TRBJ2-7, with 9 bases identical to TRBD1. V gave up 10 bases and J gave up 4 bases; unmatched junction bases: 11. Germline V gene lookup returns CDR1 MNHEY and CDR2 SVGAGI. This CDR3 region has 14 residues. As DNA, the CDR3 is TGTGCCACCTCATTCGGACAGGGGTCGTACGAGCAGTACTTC. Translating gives CATSFGQGSYEQYF.

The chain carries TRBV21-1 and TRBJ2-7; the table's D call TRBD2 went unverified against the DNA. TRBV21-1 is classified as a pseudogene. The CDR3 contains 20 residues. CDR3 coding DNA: TGTGCCAGCAGCAAAGAGGAGCGCGGGGGGACTTGCCAACACTTCTACGAGCAGTACTTC. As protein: CASSKEERGGTCQHFYEQYF.

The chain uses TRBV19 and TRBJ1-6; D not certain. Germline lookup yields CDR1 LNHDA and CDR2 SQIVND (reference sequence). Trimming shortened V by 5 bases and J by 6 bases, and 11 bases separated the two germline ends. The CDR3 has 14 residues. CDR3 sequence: CASSWTDGNSPLHF. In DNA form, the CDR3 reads TGTGCCAGTAGTTGGACGGATGGTAATTCACCCCTCCACTTT.

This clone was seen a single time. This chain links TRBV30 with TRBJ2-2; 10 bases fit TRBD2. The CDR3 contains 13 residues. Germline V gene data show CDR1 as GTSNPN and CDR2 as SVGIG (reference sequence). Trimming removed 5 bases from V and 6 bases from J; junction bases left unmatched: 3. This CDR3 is CAWGTSVPGELFF. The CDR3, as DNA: TGTGCCTGGGGGACTAGCGTTCCCGGGGAGCTGTTTTTT. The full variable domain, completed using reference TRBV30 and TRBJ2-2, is SQTIHQWPATLVQPVGSPLSLECTVEGTSNPNLYWYRQAAGRGLQLLFYSVGIGQISSEVPQNLSASRPQDRQFILSSKKLLLSDSGFYLCAWGTSVPGELFFGEGSRLTVL.

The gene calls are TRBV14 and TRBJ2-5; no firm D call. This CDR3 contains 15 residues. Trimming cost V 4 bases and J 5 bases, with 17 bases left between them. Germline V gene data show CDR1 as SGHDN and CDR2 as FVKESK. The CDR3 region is CASSPRNPFGETQYF. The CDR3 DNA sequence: TGTGCCAGCAGCCCCCGGAACCCCTTCGGGGAGACCCAGTACTTC. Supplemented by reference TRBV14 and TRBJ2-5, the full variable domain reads EAGVTQFPSHSVIEKGQTVTLRCDPISGHDNLYWYRRVMGKEIKFLLHFVKESKQDESGMPNNRFLAERTGGTYSTLKVQPAELEDSGVYFCASSPRNPFGETQYFGPGTRLLVL.

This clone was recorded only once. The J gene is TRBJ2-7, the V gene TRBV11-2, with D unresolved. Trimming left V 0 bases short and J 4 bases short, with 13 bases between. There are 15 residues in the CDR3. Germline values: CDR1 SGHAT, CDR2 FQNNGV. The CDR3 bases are TGTGCCAGCAGCTTAGAACCGGAGTCACTATACGAGCAGTACTTC. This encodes CASSLEPESLYEQYF.

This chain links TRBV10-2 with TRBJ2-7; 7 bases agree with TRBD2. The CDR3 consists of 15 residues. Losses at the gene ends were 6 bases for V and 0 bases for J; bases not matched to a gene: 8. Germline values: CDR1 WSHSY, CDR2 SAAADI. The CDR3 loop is CASRPGSGASYEQYF. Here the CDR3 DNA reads TGCGCCAGCAGGCCAGGGAGCGGGGCCTCCTACGAGCAGTACTTC.

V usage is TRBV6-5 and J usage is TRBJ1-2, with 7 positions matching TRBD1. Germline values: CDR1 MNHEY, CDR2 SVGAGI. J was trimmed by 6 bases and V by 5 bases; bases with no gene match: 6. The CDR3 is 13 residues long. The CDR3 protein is CASSPQGGNGYTF. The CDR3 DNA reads TGTGCCAGCAGTCCGCAAGGGGGCAATGGCTACACCTTC.

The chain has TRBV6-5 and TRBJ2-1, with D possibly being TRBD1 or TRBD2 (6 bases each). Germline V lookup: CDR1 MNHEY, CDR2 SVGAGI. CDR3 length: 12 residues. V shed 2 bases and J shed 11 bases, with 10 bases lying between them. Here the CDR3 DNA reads TGTGCCAGCAGTTACGGAGGGGGTCAGCAGTTCTTC. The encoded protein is CASSYGGGQQFF.

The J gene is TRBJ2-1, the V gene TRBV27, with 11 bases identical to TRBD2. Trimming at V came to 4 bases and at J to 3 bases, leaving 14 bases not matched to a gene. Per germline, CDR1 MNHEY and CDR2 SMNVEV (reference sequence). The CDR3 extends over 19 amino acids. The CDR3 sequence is CASSSRTSGPYVFYNEQFF. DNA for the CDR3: TGTGCCAGCAGTTCCAGGACTAGCGGGCCCTATGTCTTCTACAATGAGCAGTTCTTC.

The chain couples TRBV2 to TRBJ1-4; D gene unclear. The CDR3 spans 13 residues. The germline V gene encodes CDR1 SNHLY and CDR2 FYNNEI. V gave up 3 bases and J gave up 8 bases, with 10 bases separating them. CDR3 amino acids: CASSEGLQEKLFF. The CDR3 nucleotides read TGTGCCAGCAGTGAGGGCCTTCAGGAAAAACTGTTTTTT. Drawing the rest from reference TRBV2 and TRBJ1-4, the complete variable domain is EPEVTQTPSHQVTQMGQEVILRCVPISNHLYFYWYRQILGQKVEFLVSFYNNEISEKSEIFDDQFSVERPDGSNFTLKIRSTKLEDSAMYFCASSEGLQEKLFFGSGTQLSVL.

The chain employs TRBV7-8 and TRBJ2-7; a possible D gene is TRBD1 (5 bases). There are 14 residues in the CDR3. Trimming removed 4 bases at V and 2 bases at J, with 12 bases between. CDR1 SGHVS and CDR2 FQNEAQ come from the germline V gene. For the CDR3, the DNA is TGTGCCAGCAGCTCCCCCCGACAGACCTACGAGCAGTACTTC. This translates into CASSSPRQTYEQYF.

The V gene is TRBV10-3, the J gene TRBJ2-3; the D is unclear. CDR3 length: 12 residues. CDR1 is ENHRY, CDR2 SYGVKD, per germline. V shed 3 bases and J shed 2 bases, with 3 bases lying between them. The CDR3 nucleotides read TGTGCCATCAGTGAACACACAGATACGCAGTATTTT. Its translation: CAISEHTDTQYF.

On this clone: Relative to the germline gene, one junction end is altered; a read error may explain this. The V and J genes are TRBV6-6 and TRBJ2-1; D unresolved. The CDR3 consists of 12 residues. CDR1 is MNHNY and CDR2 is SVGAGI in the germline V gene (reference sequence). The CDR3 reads CASSLGYNEQFF. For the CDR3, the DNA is TGTGCCAGCAGTTTAGGCTACAATGAACAGTTCTTC.